This T cell receptor beta chain was sequenced in a study of blood T cell repertoires in COVID-19. Study at large: Material from acute and convalescent COVID-19 was sourced from the United States, Italy and Spain.

Germline trimming cut 7 bases from V and 6 bases from J; bases unmatched to any gene: 4. Germline CDR1 reads SQVTM; CDR2 reads ANQGSEA. CDR3 length equals 12 residues. In the authors' methods: It was from reference gene primer amplification that nucleated cell counts were estimated. Data came from immunoSEQ multiplex PCR; TCRdb stores just in-frame clones and leaves some out. V and J calls and clone size are given by that table; D and trimming were obtained from the DNA. Here the sample spans about 240,000 clones, around 86% being singletons. This receptor was obtained from a man of 80 years or more with acute or convalescent COVID-19. Sequenced material: peripheral blood. The V gene is TRBV29-1, the J gene TRBJ2-1, with 9 bases matching TRBD2. The CDR3: CSGSTSGNEQFF. CDR3 in DNA: TGCAGCGGATCGACTAGCGGCAATGAGCAGTTCTTC.